The T cell receptor beta chain described here comes from a study of shared clonotypes between healthy human individuals. Some clones are missing from TCRdb's copy, which holds only in-frame ones; the method was immunoSEQ multiplex PCR. This table holds 1.6 million or so clones, around 97% found once. Losses at the gene ends were 5 bases for V and 0 bases for J; bases not matched to a gene: 11. Germline CDR1 reads SEHNR; CDR2 reads FQNEAQ (reference sequence). CDR3 size: 18 residues. J is TRBJ2-3 and V is TRBV7-9, with 10 nucleotides matching TRBD1. The receptor comes from a young man in good health. The sequenced material came from naive CD4+ T cells sorted from blood. Subset meaning: CD45RA+ positively selected. CDR3 DNA sequence: TGTGCCAGCAGCCTTAGACCGGGACAGGGGCTTAGCACAGATACGCAGTATTTT. Amino acid sequence: CASSLRPGQGLSTDTQYF.